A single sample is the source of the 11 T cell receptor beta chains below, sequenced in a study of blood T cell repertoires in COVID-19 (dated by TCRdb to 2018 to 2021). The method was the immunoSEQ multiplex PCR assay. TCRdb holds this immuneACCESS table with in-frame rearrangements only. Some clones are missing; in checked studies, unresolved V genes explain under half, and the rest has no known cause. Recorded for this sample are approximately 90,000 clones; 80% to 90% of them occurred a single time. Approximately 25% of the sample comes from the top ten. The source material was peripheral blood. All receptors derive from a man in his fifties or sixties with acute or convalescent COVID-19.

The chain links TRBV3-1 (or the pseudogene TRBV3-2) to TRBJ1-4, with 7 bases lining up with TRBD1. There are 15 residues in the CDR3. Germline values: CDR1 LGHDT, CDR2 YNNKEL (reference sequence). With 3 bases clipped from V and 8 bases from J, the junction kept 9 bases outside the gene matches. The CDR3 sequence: CASSQTGRIEEKLFF. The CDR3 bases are TGTGCCAGCAGCCAGACAGGGAGGATAGAGGAAAAACTGTTTTTT.

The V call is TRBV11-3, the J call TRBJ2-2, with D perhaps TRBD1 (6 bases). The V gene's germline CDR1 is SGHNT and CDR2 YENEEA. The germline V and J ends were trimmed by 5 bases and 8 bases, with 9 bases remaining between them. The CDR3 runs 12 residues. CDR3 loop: CASSLGTGELFF. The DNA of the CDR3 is TGTGCCAGCAGCCTTGGGACAGGGGAGCTGTTTTTT.

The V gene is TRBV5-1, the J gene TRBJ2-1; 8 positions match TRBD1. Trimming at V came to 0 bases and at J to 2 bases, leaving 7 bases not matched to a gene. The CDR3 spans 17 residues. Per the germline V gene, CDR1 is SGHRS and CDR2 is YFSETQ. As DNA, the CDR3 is TGCGCCAGCAGCTTGGAATGGACAGGGACCCCCTACAATGAGCAGTTCTTC. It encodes CASSLEWTGTPYNEQFF. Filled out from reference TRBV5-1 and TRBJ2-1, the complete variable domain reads KAGVTQTPRYLIKTRGQQVTLSCSPISGHRSVSWYQQTPGQGLQFLFEYFSETQRNKGNFPGRFSGRQFSNSRSEMNVSTLELGDSALYLCASSLEWTGTPYNEQFFGPGTRLTVL.

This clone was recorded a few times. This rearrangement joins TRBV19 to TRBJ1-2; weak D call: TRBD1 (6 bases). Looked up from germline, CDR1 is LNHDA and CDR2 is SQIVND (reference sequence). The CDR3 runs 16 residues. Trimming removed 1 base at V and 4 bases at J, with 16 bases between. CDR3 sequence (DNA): TGTGCCAGTAGTATAGGTGGGACAAAGGCAAGCTATGGCTACACCTTC. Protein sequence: CASSIGGTKASYGYTF. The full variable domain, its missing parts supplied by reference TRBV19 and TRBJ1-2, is DGGITQSPKYLFRKEGQNVTLSCEQNLNHDAMYWYRQDPGQGLRLIYYSQIVNDFQKGDIAEGYSVSREKKESFPLTVTSAQKNPTAFYLCASSIGGTKASYGYTFGSGTRLTVV.

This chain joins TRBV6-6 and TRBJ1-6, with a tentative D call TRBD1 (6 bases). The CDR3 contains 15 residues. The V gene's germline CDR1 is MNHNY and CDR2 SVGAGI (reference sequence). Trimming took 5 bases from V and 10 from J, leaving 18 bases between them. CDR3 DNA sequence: TGTGCCAGCAGTCTACCGGGACAACCTCGATCACCCCTCCACTTT. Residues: CASSLPGQPRSPLHF.

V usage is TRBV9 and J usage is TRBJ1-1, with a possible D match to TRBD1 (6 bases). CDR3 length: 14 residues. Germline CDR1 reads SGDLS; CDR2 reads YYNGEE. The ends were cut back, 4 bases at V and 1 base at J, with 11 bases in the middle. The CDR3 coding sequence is TGTGCCAGCAGCAGACGACAGGCGAACACTGAAGCTTTCTTT. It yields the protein CASSRRQANTEAFF.

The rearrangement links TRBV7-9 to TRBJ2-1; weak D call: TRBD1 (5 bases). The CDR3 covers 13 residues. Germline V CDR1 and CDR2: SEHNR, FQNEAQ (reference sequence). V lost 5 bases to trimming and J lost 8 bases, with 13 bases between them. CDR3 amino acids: CASSPLQVDEQFF. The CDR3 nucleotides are TGTGCCAGCAGCCCACTACAGGTCGATGAGCAGTTCTTC.

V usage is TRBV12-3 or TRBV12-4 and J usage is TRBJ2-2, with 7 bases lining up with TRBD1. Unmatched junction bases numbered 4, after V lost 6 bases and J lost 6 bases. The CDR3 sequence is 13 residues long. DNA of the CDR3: TGTGCCAGCAGGCCGACAGGGTCCGGGGAGCTGTTTTTT. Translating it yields CASRPTGSGELFF.

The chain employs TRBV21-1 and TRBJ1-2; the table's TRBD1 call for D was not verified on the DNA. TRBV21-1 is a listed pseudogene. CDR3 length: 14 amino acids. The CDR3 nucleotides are TGTGCCAGCAGCAAGGGGGGACAGGCTTATGGCTACACCTTC. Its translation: CASSKGGQAYGYTF.

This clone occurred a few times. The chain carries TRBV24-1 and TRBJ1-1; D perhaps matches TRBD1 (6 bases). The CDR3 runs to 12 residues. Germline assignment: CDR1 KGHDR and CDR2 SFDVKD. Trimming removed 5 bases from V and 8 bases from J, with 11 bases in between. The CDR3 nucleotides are TGTGCCACCAGTGGATCGACAGGAGAAGCTTTCTTT. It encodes CATSGSTGEAFF.

CDR3 loop: CASSSIGDSPLHF. The CDR3 DNA sequence: TGTGCCAGCAGCTCTATAGGGGATTCACCCCTCCACTTT. The gene calls are TRBV5-6 and TRBJ1-6; D might be TRBD1 (5 bases). The ends were cut back, 3 bases at V and 8 bases at J, with 9 bases in the middle. This CDR3 has 13 amino acids. Germline CDR1 SGHDT, CDR2 YYEEEE.